This T cell receptor (beta chain) is drawn from a study of blood T cell repertoires in COVID-19. The CDR3 runs 13 residues. J lost 4 bases, V lost 3 bases, and 1 base had no gene match. Germline assignment: CDR1 SGDLS and CDR2 YYNGEE. The table came from immunoSEQ multiplex PCR; TCRdb's copy has only in-frame clones and leaves some out. The sample lists some 320,000 clones, 75% to 90% seen once, with approximately 1.9% in the top ten. The sequenced material came from PBMCs or T cells enriched from blood (not recorded which). The sequence was collected from a woman in her twenties or thirties who had been exposed to COVID-19. The rearrangement links TRBV9 to TRBJ1-1; 9 nucleotides agree with TRBD1. CDR3 sequence: CASSATGGTEAFF. CDR3 bases: TGTGCCAGCAGCGCGACAGGGGGCACTGAAGCTTTCTTT.